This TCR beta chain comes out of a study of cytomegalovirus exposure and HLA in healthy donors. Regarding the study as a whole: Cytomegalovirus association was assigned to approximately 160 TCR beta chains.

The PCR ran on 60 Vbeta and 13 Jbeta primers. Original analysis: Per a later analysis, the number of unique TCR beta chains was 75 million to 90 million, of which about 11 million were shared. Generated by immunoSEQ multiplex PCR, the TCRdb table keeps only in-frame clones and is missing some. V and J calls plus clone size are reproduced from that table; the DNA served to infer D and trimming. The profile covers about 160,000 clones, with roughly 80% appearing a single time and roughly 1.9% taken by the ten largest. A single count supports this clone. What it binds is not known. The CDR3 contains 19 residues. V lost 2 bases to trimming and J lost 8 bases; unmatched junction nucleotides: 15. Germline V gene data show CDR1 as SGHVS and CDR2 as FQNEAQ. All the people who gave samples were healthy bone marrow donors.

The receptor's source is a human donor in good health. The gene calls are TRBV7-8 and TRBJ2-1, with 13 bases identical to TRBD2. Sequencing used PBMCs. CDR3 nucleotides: TGTGCCAGCAGCTTATTACTAGCGGGGGGGACTAGTCAATTCGATGAGCAGTTCTTC. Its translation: CASSLLLAGGTSQFDEQFF.